In its sample, the clone carrying this T cell receptor (beta chain) was seen a few times. Antigen specificity is unknown. Additional DNA sequences in this sample encode the identical CDR3. Germline values: CDR1 SGHTA, CDR2 FQGNSA. Trimming removed 1 base from V and 3 bases from J, with 10 bases in between. CDR3 size: 14 residues. Researchers ran the PCR with 60 Vbeta and 13 Jbeta primers. TCRdb's table, derived via immunoSEQ multiplex PCR, lists solely in-frame clones and lacks some. Here the sample spans about 200,000 clones, 79% being singletons. This specimen belongs to a study of cytomegalovirus exposure and HLA in healthy donors. Broader study findings: The study labeled more than 150 TCR beta chains cytomegalovirus-associated. One cluster of highly shared sequence variants probably arose as a sequencing artifact.

This TCR derives from a woman in her twenties or thirties in good health and CMV-seropositive. The material sequenced was PBMCs. The V call is TRBV7-2, the J call TRBJ2-7, with D unresolved. The CDR3 region has the DNA TGTGCCAGCAGCTTAGGCGGTTCGGGCTACGAGCAGTACTTC. Translating gives CASSLGGSGYEQYF.